The clone carrying this TCR beta chain appeared many times. Its antigen is not identified. This sample stems from a study of T cells in Graves' hyperthyroidism and ophthalmopathy. Findings and caveats of the study: Researchers found most expanded thyroid clonotypes above 0.001 in blood as well. A median 6.5 months before onset, the model predicted ophthalmopathy.

The PBMCs studied were ones that came from approximately 9.9 ml fresh peripheral blood. The TCR beta CDR3 regions underwent amplification using RNA transcripts as the source. An initial round of RT-PCR targeting the TCR CDR3 relied on the HTBI primer set. TCRdb redid the calling of the multiplex PCR reads with MiXCR, one entry per CDR3 protein. The top ten clones hold approximately 15% of a sample with more than 500,000 distinct CDR3 sequences, 12% to 15% of them seen once. The CDR3 extends over 15 amino acids. Deletions cut 1 base from V and 4 bases from J, with 13 bases between. Germline V gene data show CDR1 as SGHAT and CDR2 as FQNNGV.

The sequencing sample was made of blood. The receptor's source is a woman aged 40 to 49 with Graves' hyperthyroidism. The chain uses TRBV11-2 and TRBJ2-5; tentatively, D is TRBD1 (5 bases). In nucleotides, the CDR3 is TGTGCCAGCAGCTTAGCTCGGGCAGGGTCAGAGACCCAGTACTTC. Its protein is CASSLARAGSETQYF.